This T cell receptor beta chain was retrieved from a study of T cells in Graves' hyperthyroidism and ophthalmopathy. It was considered stable Graves' hyperthyroidism when ophthalmopathy did not progress within 18 months. TCR beta CDR3 regions were amplified from RNA. First-round RT-PCR targeting the TCR CDR3 was performed with the HTBI primer set. TCRdb reprocessed the multiplex PCR reads with MiXCR, giving one entry per CDR3 protein. This table has around 500,000 distinct CDR3 sequences, 14% appearing once. Germline trimming cut 3 bases from V and 2 bases from J; bases unmatched to any gene: 4. The CDR3 loop spans 16 amino acids. Germline lookup yields CDR1 KGHDR and CDR2 SFDVKD. This clonotype was detected ten times or more.

Source material: blood. This TCR derives from a woman aged 40-49 years with Graves' hyperthyroidism. The chain uses TRBV24-1 and TRBJ1-5; TRBD1 agrees at 9 bases. The CDR3 is CATSDGQGLGNQPQHF. The CDR3 nucleotides read TGTGCCACCAGTGATGGACAGGGGCTGGGCAATCAGCCCCAGCATTTT.